The 15 T cell receptor beta chains reported below all come from one sample, sequenced in a study of T-cell memory formation after mild COVID-19. TCRdb itself ran the 5' RACE reads through MiXCR, one entry per CDR3 protein. Of about 260,000 distinct CDR3 sequences in the sample, 8.2% are singletons; the top ten hold around a fifth. Source material: PBMCs or a T cell subset sorted from them (not recorded which). These receptors all stem from a young man who had mild COVID-19 (a few samples of this study predate the infection). Cell type and time point are not known.

This clonotype was counted between two and nine times. The chain carries TRBV4-1 and TRBJ2-7; 8 nucleotides align to TRBD1. Germline V gene lookup returns CDR1 MGHRA and CDR2 YSYEKL. CDR3 length equals 17 residues. J gave up 4 bases and V 0 bases, and 11 bases lay outside the gene matches. The CDR3 nucleotides read TGCGCCAGCAGCCAAGATTCGGGCAGGGGGCGGGCATACGAGCAGTACTTC. Its translation: CASSQDSGRGRAYEQYF.

The chain uses TRBV12-3 or TRBV12-4 and TRBJ2-5; D remains unclear. V lost 6 bases and J 7 bases, leaving 12 bases between the germline ends. There are 12 residues in the CDR3. DNA of the CDR3: TGTGCCAGCAGCACGACTGGTATGACCCAGTACTTC. Translated: CASSTTGMTQYF.

This clonotype showed up just a few times. CDR3 sequence: CAISARGSGANVLTF. As DNA, the CDR3 is TGTGCCATCAGTGCGAGGGGCTCTGGGGCCAACGTCCTGACTTTC. This sequence joins TRBV10-3 and TRBJ2-6, with D perhaps being TRBD1 or TRBD2 (5 bases each). CDR3 length: 15 residues. Between the trimmed V and J ends, which lost 4 bases and 0 bases, there was a span of 7 bases. Germline-derived CDR1 and CDR2 are ENHRY and SYGVKD.

The chain has TRBV6-2 or TRBV6-3 and TRBJ2-7; D gene uncertain. CDR3 size: 11 residues. With 2 bases removed from V and 8 bases from J, the gap between germline ends came to 7 bases. Germline V lookup: CDR1 MNHEY, CDR2 SVGEGT. The CDR3 reads CASSYGHQQYF. For the CDR3, the DNA is TGTGCCAGCAGTTACGGGCATCAGCAGTACTTC.

This clonotype was recorded at least ten times. The chain couples TRBV10-3 to TRBJ2-7; unclear D gene. The germline V and J ends were trimmed by 9 bases and 6 bases, with 18 bases remaining between them. Germline V lookup: CDR1 ENHRY, CDR2 SYGVKD. This CDR3 comprises 13 residues. The CDR3 region has the DNA TGTGCCATTTCAGGCGCCTCTACCTCCGAGCAGTACGTC. Translation gives CAISGASTSEQYV.

The gene calls are TRBV20-1 and TRBJ2-7; 8 bases map to TRBD1. The CDR3 covers 13 residues. Germline loops: CDR1 DFQATT, CDR2 SNEGSKA (reference sequence). After removal of 3 bases from V and 7 bases from J, the junction contained 8 bases not matched to a gene. The CDR3 loop is CSASGQGAGEQYF. In DNA, the CDR3 is TGCAGTGCTAGTGGGCAGGGGGCAGGGGAGCAGTACTTC.

The gene calls are TRBV20-1 and TRBJ1-2, with unresolved D. CDR1 and CDR2 from the germline V gene are DFQATT and SNEGSKA (reference sequence). This CDR3 is built from 11 residues. The V end lost 6 bases, the J end lost 3 bases, and 8 bases lay between the germline ends. The CDR3, as DNA: TGCAGTGCGAGCCTTGACTATGGCTACACCTTC. Its protein product is CSASLDYGYTF.

This clonotype was seen ten or more times. This sequence joins TRBV7-8 and TRBJ2-2; 7 bases line up with TRBD1. There are 16 residues in the CDR3. After removal of 6 bases from V and 0 bases from J, the junction contained 7 bases not matched to a gene. From germline, CDR1 is SGHVS and CDR2 FQNEAQ. The CDR3 protein is CASSSIGTANTGELFF. Written as DNA, the CDR3 is TGTGCCAGCAGTTCGATCGGGACAGCGAACACCGGGGAGCTGTTTTTT. The whole variable domain, remainder taken from reference TRBV7-8 and TRBJ2-2, is GAGVSQSPRYKVAKRGQDVALRCDPISGHVSLFWYQQALGQGPEFLTYFQNEAQLDKSGLPSDRFFAERPEGSVSTLKIQRTQQEDSAVYLCASSSIGTANTGELFFGEGSRLTVL.

This clonotype was counted many times. The rearrangement joins TRBV5-1 to TRBJ2-3, with unresolved D. Between the trimmed V and J ends, which lost 0 bases and 5 bases, there was a span of 10 bases. Per the germline V gene, CDR1 is SGHRS and CDR2 is YFSETQ. CDR3 length: 14 residues. CDR3 residues: CASSLEVGGDTQYF. The CDR3 DNA follows: TGCGCCAGCAGCTTGGAGGTTGGTGGAGATACGCAGTATTTT.

This clonotype occurred many times. V usage is TRBV7-2 and J usage is TRBJ2-1; 8 bases line up with TRBD2. This CDR3 is 15 amino acids long. J was trimmed by 3 bases and V by 5 bases; bases with no gene match: 6. Looked up from germline, CDR1 is SGHTA and CDR2 is FQGNSA. DNA of the CDR3: TGTGCCAGCAGCCTCAGCGGGGGCTTCTACAATGAGCAGTTCTTC. Its protein product is CASSLSGGFYNEQFF.

This clonotype was detected a few times. The chain carries TRBV12-3 or TRBV12-4 and TRBJ2-5, with D perhaps matching TRBD2 (5 bases). CDR3 length: 13 residues. Trimming removed 6 bases at V and 3 bases at J, with 11 bases between. In DNA form, the CDR3 reads TGTGCCAGCAGCCCCACTAGAAAAGAGACCCAGTACTTC. Encoded protein: CASSPTRKETQYF.

This clonotype was detected a few times. The chain combines TRBV20-1 with TRBJ1-5, with D perhaps TRBD1 (5 bases). Germline V CDR1 and CDR2: DFQATT, SNEGSKA (reference sequence). The CDR3 runs to 15 residues. V was cut by 2 bases and J by 4 bases, with 15 bases left in between. CDR3 sequence reads: CSARRGMRLNQPQHF. As DNA, the CDR3 is TGCAGTGCTAGACGGGGGATGCGGCTGAATCAGCCCCAGCATTTT.

V gene TRBV6-2 or TRBV6-3 combines with J gene TRBJ1-2; D possibly corresponds to TRBD1 (6 bases). This CDR3 is built from 12 residues. V was pared by 8 bases and J by 4 bases, with 11 bases between. The germline V gene encodes CDR1 MNHEY and CDR2 SVGEGT. The CDR3: CASARGTYGYTF. Here the CDR3 DNA reads TGTGCCAGCGCCAGGGGAACCTATGGCTACACCTTC.

The chain uses TRBV7-2 and TRBJ1-5; unclear D gene. The CDR3 extends over 14 amino acids. Germline lookup yields CDR1 SGHTA and CDR2 FQGNSA. V lost 3 bases, J lost 2 bases, and 8 bases lay in between. The CDR3 DNA reads TGTGCCAGCAGCTTGAGGGTTGGCAATCAGCCCCAGCATTTT. Encoded protein: CASSLRVGNQPQHF.

The chain recombines TRBV20-1 with TRBJ2-3; weak D call: TRBD1 (7 bases). The V end was cut by 7 bases, the J end by 4 bases, with 9 bases between. Germline V lookup: CDR1 DFQATT, CDR2 SNEGSKA (reference sequence). The CDR3 runs 11 residues. CDR3: CSGRGADTQYF. In nucleotides, the CDR3 is TGCAGTGGCAGGGGGGCAGATACGCAGTATTTT.